This T cell receptor (beta chain) derives from a study of shared clonotypes between healthy human individuals. V lost 10 bases, J lost 5 bases, and 15 bases lay in between. This CDR3 has 12 amino acids. Germline lookup yields CDR1 SGHTA and CDR2 FQGNSA. Original methodology: ImmunoSEQ gave junction-only sequences without quality scores, so filtering differed. Using immunoSEQ multiplex PCR, the repertoire was profiled, and TCRdb retains in-frame clones only, with some absent. V and J calls and clone size come straight from that table; D and trimming were deduced from the DNA. The sample lists fewer than 700,000 clones, roughly four fifths occurring once.

Sequencing input: PBMCs. This receptor was identified in a woman between 35 and 50 years old in good health. Some clones in this sample may be carry-over from other donors' samples. J is TRBJ2-7 and V is TRBV7-2, with D maybe TRBD1 (7 bases). CDR3 residues: CATRQGGDEQYF. The CDR3 DNA is TGTGCCACCAGACAGGGAGGAGACGAGCAGTACTTC.